These 22 T cell receptor beta chains were sequenced from one sample in a study of CD8+ T cells in alopecia areata. Extracted from the samples, RNA was reverse transcribed into cDNA to serve as the sequencing template. Generated by immunoSEQ multiplex PCR, the TCRdb table keeps only in-frame clones and is missing some. The repertoire consists of more than 150,000 clones, with 51% occurring once and the leading ten covering around a tenth. The treatment denotes: oral pan-JAK inhibitor, 5-10 mg twice daily. The specimen was CD8+ T cells sorted from blood, collected at week 52, from a patient treated with tofacitinib. These receptor sequences come from a human donor with alopecia areata.

The CDR3 region has the DNA TGTGCCAGCAGTTACGGGTACAACAATGAGCAGTTCTTC. Encoded protein: CASSYGYNNEQFF. The V call is TRBV6-5, the J call TRBJ2-1, with no clear D. Trimming shortened V by 2 bases and J by 5 bases, and 7 bases separated the two germline ends. The CDR3 is made up of 13 amino acids. In germline, CDR1 is MNHEY, CDR2 SVGAGI.

This clone was counted only a few times. The V call is TRBV7-9, the J call TRBJ2-7; possibly TRBD2 for D (6 bases). V was pared by 1 base and J by 5 bases, with 9 bases between. Germline V CDR1 and CDR2: SEHNR, FQNEAQ (reference sequence). This CDR3 region has 13 residues. The CDR3, as DNA: TGTGCCAGCAGCTTAGAGGACTACCACGAGCAGTACTTC. It codes for CASSLEDYHEQYF.

This CDR3 is CASSQGPSVTGELFF. The CDR3 DNA is TGCGCCAGCAGCCAAGGGCCTAGCGTAACCGGGGAGCTGTTTTTT. V is TRBV4-1 and J is TRBJ2-2; tentative D call: TRBD2 (6 bases). From germline, CDR1 is MGHRA and CDR2 YSYEKL. V was trimmed by 1 base and J by 5 bases, leaving 11 bases between them. The CDR3 sequence is 15 residues long.

In DNA, the CDR3 is TGTGCCTGGTTTGGTTACAGGTCCTCTGGGGCCAACGTCCTGACTTTC. Amino acids: CAWFGYRSSGANVLTF. This chain links TRBV30 with TRBJ2-6; tentatively, D is TRBD1 (5 bases). Trimming pared 5 bases from V and 0 bases from J, leaving 14 bases between. Germline V lookup: CDR1 GTSNPN, CDR2 SVGIG (reference sequence). The CDR3 is 16 amino acids.

The chain has TRBV7-9 and TRBJ1-2; no reliable D call. V was cut by 5 bases and J by 6 bases, with 16 bases left in between. In germline, CDR1 is SEHNR, CDR2 FQNEAQ (reference sequence). This CDR3 is built from 14 residues. The CDR3 DNA follows: TGTGCCAGCAGCCCTGCCGGCGTGGAGGATGGCTACACCTTC. The encoded protein is CASSPAGVEDGYTF.

This clone has more than one count but fewer than ten. The J gene is TRBJ2-5, the V gene TRBV27, with D unresolved. Germline V CDR1 and CDR2: MNHEY, SMNVEV (reference sequence). V lost 4 bases, J lost 1 base, and 1 base lay in between. The CDR3 sequence is 11 residues long. CDR3 coding DNA: TGTGCCAGCAGTTCCCAAGAGACCCAGTACTTC. Translation gives CASSSQETQYF.

The rearrangement joins TRBV4-1 to TRBJ1-1; weak D call: TRBD1 (5 bases). The CDR3 contains 14 residues. V lost 0 bases to trimming and J lost 3 bases, with 8 bases between them. The V gene's germline CDR1 is MGHRA and CDR2 YSYEKL. CDR3 sequence reads: CASSQETDYTEAFF. CDR3 sequence (DNA): TGCGCCAGCAGCCAAGAGACAGACTACACTGAAGCTTTCTTT.

The chain recombines TRBV7-2 with TRBJ2-7; 9 nucleotides agree with TRBD1. The CDR3 covers 15 residues. The V gene's germline CDR1 is SGHTA and CDR2 FQGNSA. After removal of 5 bases from V and 4 bases from J, the junction contained 9 bases not matched to a gene. CDR3 region: CASSGPGTGTYEQYF. The CDR3 coding sequence is TGTGCCAGCAGCGGGCCCGGGACAGGGACGTACGAGCAGTACTTC.

This rearrangement joins TRBV5-6 to TRBJ1-2; D unclear. Germline CDR1 and CDR2: SGHDT and YYEEEE. Trimming left V 3 bases short and J 4 bases short, with 10 bases between. The CDR3 is 13 amino acids. The CDR3 sequence is CASSWGTPYGYTF. The DNA for the CDR3 is TGTGCCAGCAGCTGGGGAACTCCCTATGGCTACACCTTC.

The chain is built from TRBV7-9 and TRBJ1-1; D remains unclear. This CDR3 has 13 residues. The germline V and J ends were trimmed by 7 bases and 4 bases, with 13 bases remaining between them. CDR1 and CDR2 (germline): SEHNR, FQNEAQ (reference sequence). The DNA of the CDR3 is TGTGCCAGCATTGCGGGCTCAGGCACTGAAGCTTTCTTT. This sequence encodes CASIAGSGTEAFF.

This clone was seen only a few times. The rearrangement links TRBV18 to TRBJ1-2; no clear D. Germline CDR1 is KGHSH and CDR2 is LQKENI. The CDR3 spans 15 residues. The germline V and J ends were trimmed by 3 bases and 6 bases, with 17 bases remaining between them. CDR3 region: CASSPGLEGGNGYTF. CDR3 nucleotides: TGTGCCAGCTCACCCGGACTTGAGGGTGGGAATGGCTACACCTTC.

The V gene is TRBV29-1, the J gene TRBJ1-4; 7 bases map to TRBD1. Germline assignment: CDR1 SQVTM and CDR2 ANQGSEA. Losses at the gene ends were 5 bases for V and 0 bases for J; bases not matched to a gene: 9. The CDR3 consists of 16 residues. CDR3 coding DNA: TGCAGCGTTCGCCCTGGGACAGCTGCAACTAATGAAAAACTGTTTTTT. This encodes CSVRPGTAATNEKLFF.

The genes are TRBV7-2 and TRBJ2-7; perhaps D is TRBD1 or TRBD2 (5 bases each). Germline CDR1 reads SGHTA; CDR2 reads FQGNSA. CDR3 size: 14 residues. Trimming cost V 4 bases and J 2 bases, with 12 bases left between them. Here the CDR3 DNA reads TGTGCCAGCAGCTCTGGGACGGGGACCTACGAGCAGTACTTC. The encoded protein is CASSSGTGTYEQYF.

The chain is built from TRBV30 and TRBJ2-1, with 9 bases fitting TRBD1. This CDR3 region has 16 residues. After removal of 0 bases from V and 2 bases from J, the junction contained 5 bases not matched to a gene. Germline values: CDR1 GTSNPN, CDR2 SVGIG (reference sequence). The chain's CDR3 is CAWSVGDRGAYNEQFF. The CDR3 DNA reads as TGTGCCTGGAGTGTAGGCGACAGGGGGGCCTACAATGAGCAGTTCTTC.

This clone was seen more than once but under ten times. The genes are TRBV2 and TRBJ2-2; D is ambiguous. Looked up from germline, CDR1 is SNHLY and CDR2 is FYNNEI. The CDR3 extends over 11 amino acids. V gave up 7 bases and J gave up 7 bases, with 7 bases separating them. In DNA form, the CDR3 reads TGTGCCAGCAACCTGCTCGGGGAGCTGTTTTTT. Protein sequence: CASNLLGELFF.

This chain links TRBV6-4 with TRBJ2-3, with D possibly being TRBD2 (5 bases). V was trimmed by 0 bases and J by 3 bases, leaving 7 bases between them. The CDR3 spans 14 residues. CDR1 is MRHNA and CDR2 is SNTAGT in the germline V gene. The CDR3 DNA sequence: TGTGCCAGCAGTGACTCGCGGGCTACAGATACGCAGTATTTT. This encodes CASSDSRATDTQYF.

V usage is TRBV2 and J usage is TRBJ1-6; D call uncertain. The V end lost 6 bases, the J end lost 10 bases, and 19 bases lay between the germline ends. The length of the CDR3 is 15 residues. CDR1 and CDR2 (germline): SNHLY, FYNNEI. CDR3 region: CASRETISPNSPLHF. Written as DNA, the CDR3 is TGTGCCAGCAGAGAGACAATTTCCCCCAACTCACCCCTCCACTTT.

The sample holds one count of this clone. The chain is built from TRBV19 and TRBJ2-1; 7 nucleotides align to TRBD2. CDR3 length: 14 residues. CDR1 and CDR2 (germline): LNHDA, SQIVND (reference sequence). V lost 3 bases and J lost 4; bases outside the gene matches: 3. Here the CDR3 reads CASSMGGVYNEQFF. The CDR3 DNA reads TGTGCCAGTAGTATGGGAGGGGTGTACAATGAGCAGTTCTTC.

V usage is TRBV19 and J usage is TRBJ1-1; perhaps TRBD1 as D (6 bases). Trimming pared 1 base from V and 0 bases from J, leaving 6 bases between. The germline V gene encodes CDR1 LNHDA and CDR2 SQIVND (reference sequence). The CDR3 runs 14 residues. The CDR3 is CASSIGQVNTEAFF. For the CDR3, the DNA is TGTGCCAGTAGTATAGGACAGGTGAACACTGAAGCTTTCTTT.

The chain links TRBV25-1 to TRBJ2-5; D unclear. The V and J ends lost 6 bases and 5 bases respectively, with 10 bases between them. The CDR3 runs 12 residues. CDR1 is MGHDK, CDR2 SYGVNS, per germline. The CDR3 DNA follows: TGTGCCAGCAGCGGTCCATGGGAGACCCAGTACTTC. It specifies CASSGPWETQYF.

In its sample, this clone was seen a few times. The V call is TRBV7-2, the J call TRBJ1-3; tentatively, D is TRBD1 (5 bases). Germline assignment: CDR1 SGHTA and CDR2 FQGNSA. Trimming pared 4 bases from V and 3 bases from J, leaving 10 bases between. The CDR3 runs 14 residues. CDR3 residues: CASSSQVYGNTIYF. CDR3 bases: TGTGCCAGCAGCTCACAGGTTTATGGAAACACCATATATTTT.

This sequence joins TRBV5-6 and TRBJ2-3; D unresolved. V lost 1 base, J lost 4 bases, and 16 bases lay in between. CDR1 SGHDT and CDR2 YYEEEE come from the germline V gene. The CDR3 covers 16 residues. The chain's CDR3 is CASSLKDRSLPDTQYF. DNA of the CDR3: TGTGCCAGCAGCTTGAAGGACCGCAGTCTCCCAGATACGCAGTATTTT.